What follows are 8 T cell receptor beta chains derived from one specimen sequenced in a study of shared clonotypes between healthy human individuals. Naive CD8 populations comprised CD45RO-negative cells positively selected for CCR7, excluding terminally differentiated effector memory CD45RA+ cells. Sequencing used immunoSEQ multiplex PCR; TCRdb keeps in-frame clones, though not all of them. This table holds 560,000 or so clones, 96% found once. Input material: naive CD8+ T cells sorted from blood. These receptors all stem from a woman aged 30 to 39 in good health.

The chain employs TRBV27 and TRBJ2-2; tentative D call: TRBD2 (5 bases). The germline V gene has CDR1 MNHEY and CDR2 SMNVEV (reference sequence). The CDR3 contains 13 residues. Trimming took 7 bases from V and 6 from J, leaving 12 bases between them. The CDR3: CASTPRGAGELFF. CDR3 bases: TGTGCCAGCACCCCACGGGGTGCCGGGGAGCTGTTTTTT.

The CDR3 loop reads CASRDRGQYEQYF. CDR3 nucleotide sequence: TGTGCCAGCAGGGACAGGGGGCAGTACGAGCAGTACTTC. V usage is TRBV6-1 and J usage is TRBJ2-7; 11 bases are a match to TRBD1. The J segment lost 4 bases and the V segment lost 6 bases, leaving 2 bases of the junction unmatched. The CDR3 contains 13 residues. From germline, CDR1 is MNHNS and CDR2 SASEGT.

This clone was recorded only once. CDR3 in amino acids: CASSSRQGVPRLAGTTDTQYF. In DNA, the CDR3 is TGTGCCAGTAGTTCCCGACAGGGGGTTCCAAGACTAGCGGGAACCACAGATACGCAGTATTTT. The V call is TRBV19, the J call TRBJ2-3; 11 bases fit TRBD2. Germline V lookup: CDR1 LNHDA, CDR2 SQIVND (reference sequence). J was trimmed by 2 bases and V by 5 bases; bases with no gene match: 21. CDR3 length equals 21 residues.

This clone has only one observation. The chain has TRBV30 and TRBJ2-7, with a tentative D call TRBD1 (5 bases). Germline assignment: CDR1 GTSNPN and CDR2 SVGIG (reference sequence). The CDR3 runs to 15 residues. V was cut by 2 bases and J by 0 bases, with 14 bases left in between. The CDR3 loop is CAWSPWQGSSYEQYF. CDR3 DNA: TGTGCCTGGAGTCCTTGGCAGGGTAGCTCCTACGAGCAGTACTTC.

J is TRBJ2-2 and V is TRBV9; D is possibly TRBD1 (6 bases). The V end was cut by 3 bases, the J end by 6 bases, with 18 bases between. This CDR3 has 16 residues. CDR1 is SGDLS and CDR2 is YYNGEE in the germline V gene. CDR3 sequence reads: CASSAGHLFYPGELFF. CDR3 bases: TGTGCCAGCAGCGCGGGACACCTTTTTTATCCCGGGGAGCTGTTTTTT.

V gene TRBV4-1 combines with J gene TRBJ2-3, with D maybe TRBD1 (5 bases). Germline assignment: CDR1 MGHRA and CDR2 YSYEKL. V was shortened by 1 base and J by 6 bases, with 14 bases between the two germline ends. The CDR3 runs 15 residues. CDR3 in DNA: TGCGCCAGCAGCCAAGGACAGTACGCAGCGGATACGCAGTATTTT. The encoded protein is CASSQGQYAADTQYF.

This rearrangement joins TRBV7-6 to TRBJ2-7; maybe TRBD2 (5 bases). CDR3 size: 12 residues. From germline, CDR1 is SGHVS and CDR2 FNYEAQ. Trimming shortened V by 4 bases and J by 6 bases, and 10 bases separated the two germline ends. The CDR3 region is CASSSDSPEQYF. CDR3 nucleotide sequence: TGTGCCAGCAGCTCGGACTCGCCCGAGCAGTACTTC.

The chain has TRBV4-1 and TRBJ2-5, with TRBD2 matching over 10 bases. The DNA end favors TRBJ2-7, so the J call may be wrong. The CDR3 is 16 residues long. Germline V gives CDR1 MGHRA, CDR2 YSYEKL. CDR3 sequence: CASSQGLAGESYEQYF. CDR3 DNA: TGCGCCAGCAGCCAAGGTCTAGCGGGAGAGTCCTACGAGCAGTACTTC.